This T cell receptor (beta chain) was observed in a study of CD8 T cells in Susac syndrome. This clonotype was seen only once. RNA was extracted with the RNeasy kit, and a quantity of roughly 0.5 to 1 ug was reverse transcribed using random hexamers. Using its own MiXCR run on the immunoSEQ multiplex PCR reads, TCRdb lists one record per CDR3 protein. The repertoire consists of around 170,000 distinct CDR3 sequences, with around 95% occurring once and the leading ten covering about 0.16%. The V gene lost 4 bases and the J gene lost 6 bases, with 16 bases spanning the gap. CDR3 length equals 13 residues. In germline, CDR1 is SQVTM, CDR2 ANQGSEA. TEMRA cells were enriched by FACS, while CD8+ and CD4+ T cells were obtained through a negative isolation that was performed magnetically.

The sample comprised CD8+ T cells from PBMCs. The chain has TRBV29-1 and TRBJ2-7; D may be TRBD1 or TRBD2 (5 bases each). The TCR sequence derives from a human donor with multiple sclerosis. CDR3 sequence (DNA): TGCAGCGTTGCGATAGGGACCTTCACCGAGCAGTACTTC. It translates to CSVAIGTFTEQYF.